The clone carrying this T cell receptor (beta chain) has a handful of counts. This specimen belongs to a study of control samples from healthy donors and cancer patients. V trimming: 5 bases; J trimming: 10 bases; junction bases outside the gene matches: 7. CDR1 is SEHNR, CDR2 FQNEAQ, per germline (reference sequence). The length of the CDR3 is 14 residues. Generated by immunoSEQ multiplex PCR, the TCRdb table keeps only in-frame clones and is missing some. Here the sample spans under 200,000 clones, 92% being singletons. The clonotype originates from a woman aged 30 to 39 in good health. The V gene is TRBV7-9, the J gene TRBJ1-6, with 8 bases fitting TRBD1. Source material: blood. CDR3 residues: CASSHRGAESPLHF. The CDR3 region has the DNA TGTGCCAGCAGCCACAGGGGGGCAGAGTCACCCCTCCACTTT.